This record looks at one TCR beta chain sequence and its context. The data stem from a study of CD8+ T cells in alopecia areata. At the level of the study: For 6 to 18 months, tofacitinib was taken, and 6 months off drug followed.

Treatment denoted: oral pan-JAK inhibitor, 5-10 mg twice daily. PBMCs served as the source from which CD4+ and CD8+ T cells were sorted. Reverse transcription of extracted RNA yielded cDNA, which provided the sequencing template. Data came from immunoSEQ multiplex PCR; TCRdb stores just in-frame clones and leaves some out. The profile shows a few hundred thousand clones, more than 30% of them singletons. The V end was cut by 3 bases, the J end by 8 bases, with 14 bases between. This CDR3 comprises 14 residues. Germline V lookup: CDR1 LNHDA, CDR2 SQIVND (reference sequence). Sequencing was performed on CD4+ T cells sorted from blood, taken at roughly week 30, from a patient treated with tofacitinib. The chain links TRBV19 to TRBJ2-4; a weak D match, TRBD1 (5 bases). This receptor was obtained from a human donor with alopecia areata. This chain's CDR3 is CASSIGALGDIQYF. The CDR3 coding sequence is TGTGCCAGTAGTATCGGAGCCCTAGGGGACATTCAGTACTTC.